The 29 T cell receptor beta chains below all came from one sample that was sequenced in a study of cytomegalovirus exposure and HLA in healthy donors. The PCR used 60 Vbeta and 13 Jbeta primers. The protocol was immunoSEQ multiplex PCR, while the TCRdb copy is restricted to in-frame clones and leaves out a portion. Seen here are just over 150,000 clones, 65% to 90% observed once, and the top ten hold about 6.4%. Sequenced: PBMCs. Source of these receptors: a woman in her fifties or sixties in good health and CMV-seropositive.

This chain links TRBV6-1 with TRBJ2-1; 8 nucleotides agree with TRBD2. CDR1 and CDR2 (germline): MNHNS, SASEGT. There are 17 residues in the CDR3. Germline trimming cut 2 bases from V and 1 base from J; bases unmatched to any gene: 7. This CDR3 is CASSEIRGGPSYNEQFF. CDR3 in DNA: TGTGCCAGCAGTGAAATACGGGGGGGCCCATCCTACAATGAGCAGTTCTTC.

This chain uses TRBV19 with TRBJ1-3; TRBD1 might be the D (5 bases). The CDR3 loop spans 16 amino acids. The V and J ends lost 6 bases and 2 bases respectively, with 17 bases between them. Per germline, CDR1 LNHDA and CDR2 SQIVND (reference sequence). CDR3 bases: TGTGCCAGTAGGACGCGCCACCAGGGCCCTGGAAACACCATATATTTT. Translating it yields CASRTRHQGPGNTIYF.

The CDR3 DNA follows: TGTGCCAGCAGCTTCGGACAGGGAATTTACGAGCAGTACTTC. Translated, it gives CASSFGQGIYEQYF. The chain carries TRBV7-2 and TRBJ2-7, with TRBD1 matching over 8 bases. The germline gives CDR1 SGHTA, CDR2 FQGNSA. This CDR3 is built from 14 residues. Trimming took 3 bases from V and 4 from J; bases not matched to a gene: 5.

This chain connects TRBV28 to TRBJ2-7; D unresolved. The CDR3 totals 11 residues. The germline gives CDR1 MDHEN, CDR2 SYDVKM. V was clipped by 7 bases and J by 4 bases, with 8 bases between them. As DNA, the CDR3 is TGTGCCAGCACAACTCGGTACGAGCAGTACTTC. Its protein is CASTTRYEQYF.

V and J are TRBV9 and TRBJ2-7; TRBD2 agrees at 9 bases. V gave up 0 bases and J gave up 3 bases; unmatched junction bases: 7. CDR1 and CDR2 (germline): SGDLS, YYNGEE. The CDR3 length is 16 residues. CDR3 coding DNA: TGTGCCAGCAGCGTAGAAGTAGCGGGGGACATCTACGAGCAGTACTTC. This sequence encodes CASSVEVAGDIYEQYF.

The V and J genes are TRBV4-3 and TRBJ2-7; D is possibly TRBD1 (6 bases). Trimming took off 0 bases at V and 1 base at J, with 10 bases between the two ends. This CDR3 spans 15 amino acids. CDR1 is LGHNA, CDR2 YSLEER, per germline. CDR3 bases: TGCGCCAGCAGCCAAGATTGGGACAAATCCTACGAGCAGTACTTC. Translation gives CASSQDWDKSYEQYF.

The genes are TRBV5-6 and TRBJ2-7, with TRBD1 as a possible D gene (6 bases). CDR3 size: 11 residues. Trimming shortened V by 2 bases and J by 10 bases, and 10 bases separated the two germline ends. CDR1 and CDR2 from the germline V gene are SGHDT and YYEEEE. The CDR3 region has the DNA TGTGCCAGCAGCTTCGGGACAACCCAGTACTTC. This encodes CASSFGTTQYF.

A single count supports this clone. The genes are TRBV29-1 and TRBJ2-7, with D hard to call. Trimming took 6 bases from V and 0 from J, leaving 6 bases between them. This CDR3 has 11 amino acids. In germline, CDR1 is SQVTM, CDR2 ANQGSEA. Here the CDR3 reads CSVVLSYEQYF. CDR3 bases: TGCAGCGTCGTCCTCTCCTACGAGCAGTACTTC.

To note about this clone: A junction end diverges from the germline sequence, so it may reflect a read error. The chain is built from TRBV4-1 and TRBJ2-2, with D possibly matching TRBD1 (5 bases). Germline V gene lookup returns CDR1 MGHRA and CDR2 YSYEKL. The CDR3 is 15 amino acids. In DNA, the CDR3 is TGTGCCAGCAGCCAAGAAGCCCTGCAGGGCGGGGAGCTGTTTTTT. Amino acids: CASSQEALQGGELFF.

In DNA form, the CDR3 reads TGTGCCAGCAGCTTGGAGCTGACAGAATTTAACTATGGCTACACCTTC. Translation gives CASSLELTEFNYGYTF. The chain has TRBV5-6 and TRBJ1-2; tentatively, D is TRBD1 (5 bases). Between the trimmed V and J ends, which lost 0 bases and 1 base, there was a span of 13 bases. CDR3 length: 16 amino acids. Germline CDR1 SGHDT, CDR2 YYEEEE.

The rearrangement links TRBV29-1 to TRBJ2-7; the match to TRBD2 covers 8 bases. The CDR3 consists of 12 residues. J gave up 5 bases and V 8 bases, and 8 bases lay outside the gene matches. The germline V gene encodes CDR1 SQVTM and CDR2 ANQGSEA. This CDR3 is CSSWTSRDEQYF. In nucleotides, the CDR3 is TGCAGCTCTTGGACTAGCCGTGACGAGCAGTACTTC.

The chain has TRBV5-8 and TRBJ2-2; the D gene is possibly TRBD1 (6 bases). CDR3 length: 15 amino acids. With 1 base removed from V and 7 bases from J, the gap between germline ends came to 14 bases. Germline-derived CDR1 and CDR2 are SGHTS and YDEGEE. The DNA for the CDR3 is TGTGCCAGCAGCTTGTCAGGGGCCTTCCTCGGGGAGCTGTTTTTT. This translates into CASSLSGAFLGELFF.

The rearrangement links TRBV10-1 to TRBJ2-3; 8 positions match TRBD2. This CDR3 has 14 amino acids. The V and J ends lost 2 bases and 4 bases, in that order; junction bases with no gene match: 2. Germline V CDR1 and CDR2: WNHNN, SYGVQD (reference sequence). CDR3: CASSEELAADTQYF. CDR3 bases: TGCGCCAGCAGTGAGGAACTAGCGGCAGATACGCAGTATTTT.

The rearrangement uses TRBV30 and TRBJ2-2, with 9 positions matching TRBD2. V was pared by 0 bases and J by 6 bases, with 2 bases of the junction left unmatched. CDR3 length: 14 amino acids. The germline V gene encodes CDR1 GTSNPN and CDR2 SVGIG (reference sequence). The CDR3 region has the DNA TGTGCCTGGAGTGTAGCGGGGGGCTCCGGGGAGCTGTTTTTT. Translated: CAWSVAGGSGELFF. Supplemented by reference TRBV30 and TRBJ2-2, the full variable domain reads SQTIHQWPATLVQPVGSPLSLECTVEGTSNPNLYWYRQAAGRGLQLLFYSVGIGQISSEVPQNLSASRPQDRQFILSSKKLLLSDSGFYLCAWSVAGGSGELFFGEGSRLTVL.

The V gene is TRBV30, the J gene TRBJ1-6, with 7 bases that match TRBD1. The germline CDR1 and CDR2 sequences are GTSNPN and SVGIG (reference sequence). With 5 bases clipped from V and 5 bases from J, the junction kept 0 bases outside the gene matches. The CDR3 has 12 residues. The CDR3 loop is CAWDRDNSPLHF. Written as DNA, the CDR3 is TGTGCCTGGGACAGGGATAATTCACCCCTCCACTTT.

The chain uses TRBV28 and TRBJ1-6, with 9 bases matching TRBD1. This CDR3 contains 16 residues. The ends lost 6 bases at V and 9 bases at J; junction bases unmatched: 12. Germline CDR1 and CDR2: MDHEN and SYDVKM. The CDR3 spells CASSSEPGQGFSPLHF. Written as DNA, the CDR3 is TGTGCCAGCAGCTCCGAGCCGGGACAGGGATTTTCACCCCTCCACTTT.

The table lists this clone with a count of one. The CDR3 here is CASRPTSGGYEQYF. DNA of the CDR3: TGTGCCAGCAGACCCACTAGCGGGGGGTACGAGCAGTACTTC. The rearrangement uses TRBV6-6 and TRBJ2-7, with TRBD2 matching 12 bases. Germline CDR1 MNHNY, CDR2 SVGAGI (reference sequence). The V gene end was trimmed by 6 bases and the J gene end by 4 bases; junction bases not matched to a gene: 4. The CDR3 runs to 14 residues.

This chain uses TRBV29-1 with TRBJ2-2; D possibly corresponds to TRBD1 (6 bases). Trimming cost V 5 bases and J 5 bases, with 12 bases left between them. Per germline, CDR1 SQVTM and CDR2 ANQGSEA. This CDR3 has 13 residues. CDR3 amino acids: CSVRGWGTGELFF. Written as DNA, the CDR3 is TGCAGCGTTAGGGGGTGGGGAACCGGGGAGCTGTTTTTT.

The chain uses TRBV7-8 and TRBJ2-1; D not resolved. Germline CDR1 and CDR2: SGHVS and FQNEAQ. The CDR3 runs to 13 residues. Trimming stripped 1 base from V and 4 bases from J, with 5 bases between. As DNA, the CDR3 is TGTGCCAGCAGCTTAGATACTTACAATGAGCAGTTCTTC. Translated: CASSLDTYNEQFF.

The chain has TRBV19 and TRBJ1-2; tentatively, D is TRBD1 (5 bases). Germline V lookup: CDR1 LNHDA, CDR2 SQIVND (reference sequence). Trimming stripped 7 bases from V and 4 bases from J, with 19 bases between. The CDR3 spans 15 residues. The CDR3 bases are TGTGCCAGTAACCCTACAGTAGGGGATCCCTATGGCTACACCTTC. Translated, it gives CASNPTVGDPYGYTF.

The rearrangement links TRBV10-3 to TRBJ2-1; maybe TRBD1 (7 bases). V was pared by 5 bases and J by 8 bases, with 19 bases between. Germline CDR1 and CDR2: ENHRY and SYGVKD. CDR3 length: 15 residues. CDR3 amino acids: CAISLAAGGVDEQFF. Here the CDR3 DNA reads TGTGCCATCAGTTTAGCGGCAGGGGGAGTGGATGAGCAGTTCTTC.

The chain uses TRBV7-9 and TRBJ2-7, with a tentative D call TRBD2 (7 bases). CDR3 length equals 14 residues. From germline, CDR1 is SEHNR and CDR2 FQNEAQ (reference sequence). The V end was cut by 1 base, the J end by 2 bases, with 9 bases between. CDR3 nucleotides: TGTGCCAGCAGCTTAGGAGGGGGGGCCTACGAGCAGTACTTC. It is translated as CASSLGGGAYEQYF.

The CDR3 sequence is CASSGRGGVDTEAFF. The CDR3 DNA sequence: TGTGCCAGCAGTGGCCGAGGGGGGGTTGACACTGAAGCTTTCTTT. The chain employs TRBV6-6 and TRBJ1-1; the D gene is possibly TRBD1 (6 bases). Germline lookup yields CDR1 MNHNY and CDR2 SVGAGI (reference sequence). Trimming stripped 5 bases from V and 3 bases from J, with 16 bases between. The CDR3 contains 15 residues.

The sample holds one count of this clone. The chain links TRBV11-2 to TRBJ1-2, with 9 bases aligning to TRBD1. Trimming took 6 bases from V and 2 from J; bases not matched to a gene: 13. Germline CDR1 SGHAT, CDR2 FQNNGV. There are 17 residues in the CDR3. CDR3 sequence (DNA): TGTGCCAGCAGAACTACAGGGGGCCGCTTTGCCAACTATGGCTACACCTTC. Its translation is CASRTTGGRFANYGYTF. Complete variable domain (other parts from reference TRBV11-2 and TRBJ1-2): EAGVAQSPRYKIIEKRQSVAFWCNPISGHATLYWYQQILGQGPKLLIQFQNNGVVDDSQLPKDRFSAERLKGVDSTLKIQPAKLEDSAVYLCASRTTGGRFANYGYTFGSGTRLTVV.

This clone has only one observation. The chain uses TRBV18 and TRBJ1-1, with 7 bases fitting TRBD1. Per the germline V gene, CDR1 is KGHSH and CDR2 is LQKENI. CDR3 size: 13 residues. J was trimmed by 6 bases and V by 3 bases; bases with no gene match: 4. Here the CDR3 DNA reads TGTGCCAGCTCACCGTTGACAGGGCCTGAAGCTTTCTTT. Its translation: CASSPLTGPEAFF.

The chain couples TRBV10-3 to TRBJ1-2; perhaps TRBD1 as D (5 bases). This CDR3 has 13 residues. Trimming removed 3 bases from V and 7 bases from J, with 12 bases in between. Germline CDR1 and CDR2: ENHRY and SYGVKD. The CDR3 DNA sequence: TGTGCCATCAGTGACGGGGGGACCTTTGGCTACACCTTC. This encodes CAISDGGTFGYTF.

CDR3 nucleotides: TGTGCCAGCTCACTTCGACAGGGGGCTAGCAATCAGCCCCAGCATTTT. The encoded protein is CASSLRQGASNQPQHF. The chain is built from TRBV18 and TRBJ1-5; 10 positions agree with TRBD1. This CDR3 region has 16 residues. V lost 4 bases and J lost 0; bases outside the gene matches: 3. CDR1 is KGHSH and CDR2 is LQKENI in the germline V gene. The full variable domain, its missing parts supplied by reference TRBV18 and TRBJ1-5, is NAGVMQNPRHLVRRRGQEARLRCSPMKGHSHVYWYRQLPEEGLKFMVYLQKENIIDESGMPKERFSAEFPKEGPSILRIQQVVRGDSAAYFCASSLRQGASNQPQHFGDGTRLSIL.

This chain connects TRBV28 to TRBJ2-7; unclear D gene. This CDR3 has 11 amino acids. Deletions cut 5 bases from V and 3 bases from J, with 5 bases between. Germline V lookup: CDR1 MDHEN, CDR2 SYDVKM. CDR3 amino acids: CASSTYYEQYF. CDR3 DNA: TGTGCCAGCAGTACTTACTACGAGCAGTACTTC.

The chain joins TRBV19 to TRBJ2-7; weak D call: TRBD2 (7 bases). CDR3 length equals 13 residues. In germline, CDR1 is LNHDA, CDR2 SQIVND (reference sequence). Trimming stripped 11 bases from V and 6 bases from J, with 20 bases between. CDR3 in DNA: TGTGCCGCCGGGAGGAGGGGGGATTCCGAGCAGTACTTC. This codes for CAAGRRGDSEQYF.